The rows below give T cell receptor beta chains drawn from one sample of a study of blood T cell repertoires in COVID-19. Assay: immunoSEQ multiplex PCR; the TCRdb copy retains only in-frame clones and omits some. Counted here are 200,000 or so clones, around 80% occurring once; the ten biggest clones make up 13% to 15%. The specimen sequenced was peripheral blood. These receptors came from a man younger than 40 with active or convalescent COVID-19. Both conserved end residues are part of each CDR3. Fields, in order: J gene, D gene, V gene, clone size, CDR3 DNA, CDR3 protein. The D gene is left open where the match is weak. Where a row states a size, it is once, few, many or the class of an expanded clone; other rows omit it.

TRBJ1-5	TRBD1	TRBV19	-	TGTGCCAGTAGAGCTGAGACCAGGGGGCAGGGACAGCCCCAGCATTTT	CASRAETRGQGQPQHF
TRBJ1-3	-	TRBV2	-	TGTGCCAGCAGTCCAACAGGGTCTGGAAACACCATATATTTT	CASSPTGSGNTIYF
TRBJ2-1	TRBD2	TRBV27	-	TGTGCCAGCAGTCCCGGGACTAGCGGTCGGGAGCAGTTCTTC	CASSPGTSGREQFF
TRBJ1-3	-	TRBV27	-	TGTGCCAGCAGTTTGGTCTCCGGGACTGCCGGAAACACCATATATTTT	CASSLVSGTAGNTIYF
TRBJ1-5	-	TRBV30	-	TGTGCCTGGAGTCAGGGAATTGACCAGCCCCAGCATTTT	CAWSQGIDQPQHF
TRBJ2-7	-	TRBV28	-	TGTGCCAGCAGGCCCCCAGGGGGGATAGGGGAGCAGTACTTC	CASRPPGGIGEQYF
TRBJ2-2	-	TRBV5-1	-	TGCGCCAGCAGTACGGCGAACACCGGGGAGCTGTTTTTT	CASSTANTGELFF
TRBJ2-7	TRBD2	TRBV7-9	few	TGTGCCAGCAGCCCCCGGACTAGCGCTTACGAGCAGTACTTC	CASSPRTSAYEQYF
TRBJ1-1	-	TRBV19	once	TGTGCCAGCTTACAGGACATGAACACTGAAGCTTTCTTT	CASLQDMNTEAFF
TRBJ1-4	-	TRBV28	-	TGTGCCAGCAGCGACGGGACAAGGGTAGAAAAACTGTTTTTT	CASSDGTRVEKLFF
TRBJ1-6	TRBD1	TRBV19	-	TGTGCCGTGGAGGGACAGGGCGGTTCACCCCTCCACTTT	CAVEGQGGSPLHF
TRBJ2-2	TRBD2	TRBV6-4	once	TGTGCCAGCAGTGACTCGACTAGCGGGGGGCCGAACACCGGGGAGCTGTTTTTT	CASSDSTSGGPNTGELFF
TRBJ1-1	TRBD1	TRBV15	-	TGTGCCACCAGCAGCTCGGGACAGGGGCAAGCTGAAGCTTTCTTT	CATSSSGQGQAEAFF
TRBJ1-2	-	TRBV18	-	TGTGCCAGCTCACAGGCAGGGAGGACTGGCTATGGCTACACCTTC	CASSQAGRTGYGYTF
TRBJ1-6	TRBD1	TRBV6-6	-	TGTGCCAGCAGTGACGGACAGGGTGGATCACCCCTCCACTTT	CASSDGQGGSPLHF
TRBJ2-1	TRBD2	TRBV10-1	-	TGCGCCAGCAGTGAGGGGGGGGACGGCGGATTGTCGTTCTTC	CASSEGGDGGLSFF
TRBJ1-5	TRBD1	TRBV27	-	TGTGCCAGCAGTTCTCGGACAGGGGGACGGCAGCCCCAGCATTTT	CASSSRTGGRQPQHF
TRBJ2-1	TRBD2	TRBV7-9	-	TGTGCCAGCAGCTTAGTTTTTAGCGGGGCCTACAATGAGCAGTTCTTC	CASSLVFSGAYNEQFF
TRBJ1-6	-	TRBV28	-	TGTGCCAGCAGTGGGGGGTCATCACCCCTCCACTTT	CASSGGSSPLHF
TRBJ1-2	TRBD1	TRBV4-1	-	TGCGCCAGCAGCCCTCCGGGACAGGGGACAGGGGGCTACACCTTC	CASSPPGQGTGGYTF
TRBJ2-3	-	TRBV27	-	TGTGCCAGCCAAGACTTATCTGCGCAGTATTTT	CASQDLSAQYF
TRBJ1-3	TRBD1	TRBV7-9	-	TGTGCCAGCAGCTTGGGGACAGGGAGAGGAAACACCATATATTTT	CASSLGTGRGNTIYF
TRBJ1-2	-	TRBV19	once	TGTGCCAGTAGTAGCTCAGGGATGTATGGCTACACCTTC	CASSSSGMYGYTF
TRBJ1-2	-	TRBV27	once	TGTGCCAGCAGTTTACTGGGAGACCCTACCGACGGCTACACCTTC	CASSLLGDPTDGYTF
TRBJ1-2	-	TRBV28	few	TGTGCCAGCAGTTTCAGGTCCAGCTATGGCTACACCTTC	CASSFRSSYGYTF
TRBJ2-2	-	TRBV6-2/TRBV6-3	few	TGTGCCAGCAGTAGGTCCGGGGACACCGGGGAGCTGTTTTTT	CASSRSGDTGELFF
TRBJ2-1	-	TRBV19	-	TGTGCCAGTACCCCGGACCTGGACAGCTACAATGAGCAGTTCTTC	CASTPDLDSYNEQFF
TRBJ1-6	-	TRBV6-5	-	TGTGCCAGCAGTTATTATCGGGATTCACCCCTCCACTTT	CASSYYRDSPLHF
TRBJ2-2	TRBD1	TRBV19	-	TGTGCCAGTAGCGGACAGGGGGGTTCCGGGGAGCTGTTTTTT	CASSGQGGSGELFF
TRBJ2-2	TRBD1	TRBV2	few	TGTGCCAGCAGGGGGACAGGGGGGAGCACCGGGGAGCTGTTTTTT	CASRGTGGSTGELFF
TRBJ2-3	TRBD2	TRBV3-1/TRBV3-2	-	TGTGCCAGCAGCCAAGTAGCGGGGGGCACAGATACGCAGTATTTT	CASSQVAGGTDTQYF
TRBJ1-5	TRBD1	TRBV19	once	TGTGCCAGTAGTAAGGGGGCCAGACAGCCCCAGCATTTT	CASSKGARQPQHF
TRBJ2-1	-	TRBV6-4	-	TGTGCCAGCAGTGCAGGAGGGAGAGAGCAGTTCTTC	CASSAGGREQFF
TRBJ2-7	-	TRBV7-2	-	TGTGCCAGCAGCCCTACTATCAACTCCTACGAGCAGTACTTC	CASSPTINSYEQYF
TRBJ2-7	TRBD2	TRBV19	-	TGTGCCAGTAGCCCGGAGGCGGGAGTTATGTACGAGCAGTACTTC	CASSPEAGVMYEQYF
TRBJ1-5	TRBD1	TRBV5-1	-	TGCGCCAGCAGCTTGGGTCAGGCAGGGGGGCAGCCCCAGCATTTT	CASSLGQAGGQPQHF
TRBJ2-7	TRBD2	TRBV27	-	TGTGCCAGCAGTTCTAGCGGGACGTTCTCCTACGAGCAGTACTTC	CASSSSGTFSYEQYF
TRBJ2-1	TRBD2	TRBV10-3	few	TGTGCCATCAGTGAGACTAGCGTTCTTTACAATGAGCAGTTCTTC	CAISETSVLYNEQFF
TRBJ1-2	-	TRBV7-9	-	TGTGCCAGCAGCTTAGGCGGGTCGTATGGCTACACCTTC	CASSLGGSYGYTF
TRBJ2-2	-	TRBV7-6	-	TGTGCCAGCAGCTTTGGCTCTGGGGCGGGGACCGGGGAGCTGTTTTTT	CASSFGSGAGTGELFF
TRBJ2-7	TRBD2	TRBV11-3	-	TGTGCCAGCAGCTTAGATATGATCGGGACTAGCGGGAGGAATAGCATCGAGCAGTACTTC	CASSLDMIGTSGRNSIEQYF
TRBJ2-3	-	TRBV27	once	TGTGCCAGCAGTTTATCGATGGGCCCAGATACGCAGTATTTT	CASSLSMGPDTQYF
TRBJ2-2	-	TRBV27	-	TGTGCCAGCAGGGGGGGGGCTAACACCGGGGAGCTGTTTTTT	CASRGGANTGELFF
TRBJ2-7	TRBD2	TRBV6-1	few	TGTGCCAGCAGTGAGAGCGGGAGAAGACCCGACGAGCAGTACTTC	CASSESGRRPDEQYF
TRBJ2-7	TRBD1	TRBV19	-	TGTGCCAGTAGTATTGGGACAGGGGAGTCTAACGAGCAGTACTTC	CASSIGTGESNEQYF
TRBJ2-1	TRBD2	TRBV2	once	TGTGCCAGCAGACCAACTAGCGGGAGTTCAATTGAGCAGTTCTTC	CASRPTSGSSIEQFF
TRBJ2-1	TRBD1	TRBV6-2/TRBV6-3	-	TGTGCCAGCAGTTGGGGGACAGGGGGTTACAATGAGCAGTTCTTC	CASSWGTGGYNEQFF
TRBJ1-2	-	TRBV18	-	TGTGCCAGCTCTAATACCCCTTTTCTGGACAGTTTATACACCTTC	CASSNTPFLDSLYTF
TRBJ2-1	-	TRBV7-9	-	TGTGCCAGCAGCTCCCCCCTAGACGCTGAGCAGTTCTTC	CASSSPLDAEQFF
TRBJ2-3	TRBD2	TRBV7-3	once	TGTGCCAGCAGCGACGGACTAGCGGGGGGGCCGCTCACAGATACGCAGTATTTT	CASSDGLAGGPLTDTQYF
TRBJ1-5	-	TRBV3-1/TRBV3-2	-	TGTGCCAGCAGCCAAACAGGTAGCAATCAGCCCCAGCATTTT	CASSQTGSNQPQHF
TRBJ1-2	TRBD1	TRBV19	-	TGTGCCAGTAGTATATGGGACAGCAACTATGGCTACACCTTC	CASSIWDSNYGYTF
TRBJ1-6	-	TRBV5-1	-	TGCGCCAGTTGGCAGGGCTATAATTCACCCCTCCACTTT	CASWQGYNSPLHF
TRBJ1-2	TRBD1	TRBV11-2	-	TGTGCCAGCAGCGGGCCCAGGGACAGGGGGCACGGCTACACCTTC	CASSGPRDRGHGYTF
TRBJ2-1	TRBD2	TRBV6-1	-	TGTGCCAGCAGTGAAAGAGCGGGGGGGCTGGTTGAGCAGTTCTTC	CASSERAGGLVEQFF
TRBJ1-5	-	TRBV6-6	-	TGTGCCAGCAGTTACTCGAAACAGCTTAGCAATCAGCCCCAGCATTTT	CASSYSKQLSNQPQHF